The rows below give T cell receptor beta chains drawn from one sample of a study of T-cell reconstitution after alpha-beta-depleted transplantation in children. TCRdb fed the PCR reads into MiXCR, producing one record per CDR3 protein. Among about 580,000 distinct CDR3 sequences listed, roughly 24% were seen once. The starting material was PBMCs, mostly from graft donor cells, obtained 360 days after TCRalphabeta/CD19-depleted stem cell transplant. Every receptor here comes from a boy under two years old who had a stem cell transplant for acute myeloid leukemia, so the T cells may come from the graft donor. CDR3s include the opening cysteine and the closing phenylalanine or tryptophan. A D gene is named only where the DNA matches it firmly. Where a row states a size, it is once, few, many or the class of an expanded clone; other rows omit it.

DNA,CDR3,D,V,J,size
TGTGCCAGCAGTGGTGGACACGTGAACACTGAAGCTTTCTTT,CASSGGHVNTEAFF,NA,TRBV6-2/TRBV6-3,TRBJ1-1,NA
TGTGCCAGCAGCTTAGAGTGGACAGGGCGCGCCGACAATGAGCAGTTCTTC,CASSLEWTGRADNEQFF,TRBD1,TRBV11-2,TRBJ2-1,NA
TGCAGTGCTAGAGATTCAGGCTCCCCAAGCAAAAACATTCAGTACTTC,CSARDSGSPSKNIQYF,NA,TRBV20-1,TRBJ2-4,many
TGCAGCGTTGGAAGACAGGGCTCCACAGATACGCAGTATTTT,CSVGRQGSTDTQYF,TRBD1,TRBV29-1,TRBJ2-3,many
TGTGCCAGCAGTTACTCGGGGGTACAGGGCCTCCAAGAGACCCAGTACTTC,CASSYSGVQGLQETQYF,NA,TRBV6-5,TRBJ2-5,many
TGCAGTGCTAGAGATCGGGAGGGCCCCTCCTACGAGCAGTACTTC,CSARDREGPSYEQYF,TRBD2,TRBV20-1,TRBJ2-7,few
TGTGCCAGCAGCTTAACGACGGACAGGGGGGGACACAATGAGCAGTTCTTC,CASSLTTDRGGHNEQFF,TRBD1,TRBV7-3,TRBJ2-1,few
TGTGCCAGCAGCGTAGTAGAATCCGGAAACACCATATATTTT,CASSVVESGNTIYF,NA,TRBV9,TRBJ1-3,once
TGCAGTGCTAGCGCAGGGGGCGCTAGGGAGACCCAGTACTTC,CSASAGGARETQYF,TRBD1,TRBV20-1,TRBJ2-5,NA
TGTGCCAGCAACGGCAGGGCGGGTGAAAAACTGTTTTTT,CASNGRAGEKLFF,NA,TRBV28,TRBJ1-4,NA
TGCGCCAGCAGCTTAGGGACAGATGCAGATACGCAGTATTTT,CASSLGTDADTQYF,TRBD1,TRBV5-1,TRBJ2-3,NA
TGTGCCAGCAGTTTTCGGGCGGGGGTCGGGGAGCTGTTTTTT,CASSFRAGVGELFF,TRBD2,TRBV12-3/TRBV12-4,TRBJ2-2,many
TGTGCCAGCAGTTTAGACAATTCTGGCGGCGAGCAGTACTTC,CASSLDNSGGEQYF,NA,TRBV28,TRBJ2-7,many
TGCAGTGCCAAAGGGGGGGGGATAGAGACCCAGTACTTC,CSAKGGGIETQYF,NA,TRBV20-1,TRBJ2-5,few
TGTGCCAGCAGTTACTTCCGGGGGTCTGGGGCCAACGTCCTGACTTTC,CASSYFRGSGANVLTF,NA,TRBV6-5,TRBJ2-6,few
TGCAGTGCCACCACAGGGGTTCTCTACGAGCAGTACTTC,CSATTGVLYEQYF,TRBD1,TRBV20-1,TRBJ2-7,few
TGTGCCAGCAGTTTCATGGGGGTCGGAGGGACCGGGGAGCTGTTTTTT,CASSFMGVGGTGELFF,NA,TRBV28,TRBJ2-2,once
TGCAGTGCTAGAACTATGGGAGGAGGGGAAAAACTGTTTTTT,CSARTMGGGEKLFF,NA,TRBV20-1,TRBJ1-4,many
TGTGCCAGCAGCTTGGGAGGGAGCGGGGACATTCAGTACTTC,CASSLGGSGDIQYF,TRBD2,TRBV5-4,TRBJ2-4,NA
TGTGCCAGCAGGCTACTAGGCTACGAGCAGTACTTC,CASRLLGYEQYF,NA,TRBV12-3/TRBV12-4,TRBJ2-7,many
TGCAGTGCTGTCAGACTAGACCGACAAAAGTACAATGAGCAGTTCTTC,CSAVRLDRQKYNEQFF,NA,TRBV20-1,TRBJ2-1,NA
TGTGCCAGCAGCTTCGCGGGGGAAAACTACGAGCAGTACTTC,CASSFAGENYEQYF,TRBD2,TRBV11-2,TRBJ2-7,many
TGTGCCAGCAGTTTATTAGCGGATGGCGGGGAGCTGTTTTTT,CASSLLADGGELFF,NA,TRBV28,TRBJ2-2,NA
TGTGCCAGCCCAACGGGCACTGAAGCTTTCTTT,CASPTGTEAFF,NA,TRBV6-1,TRBJ1-1,NA
TGCAGTGCTAGGGACGGCGTCGGATACGAGCAGTACTTC,CSARDGVGYEQYF,NA,TRBV20-1,TRBJ2-7,NA
TGCGCCAGCACGGGGGACACTGAAGCTTTCTTT,CASTGDTEAFF,NA,TRBV5-1,TRBJ1-1,few
TGTGCCAGCAGTTACTCACTTGACAGGGCCTCCTACGAGCAGTACTTC,CASSYSLDRASYEQYF,TRBD1,TRBV6-5,TRBJ2-7,many
TGCGCCAGCAGCCAAGATCCAGAGAACACTGAAGCTTTCTTT,CASSQDPENTEAFF,NA,TRBV4-3,TRBJ1-1,many
TGCGCCAGCAGCGCAGACTTCGGCAATCAGCCCCAGCATTTT,CASSADFGNQPQHF,NA,TRBV5-1,TRBJ1-5,few
TGCAGTGCTAGCGCGGGGGGAATATACGAGCAGTACTTC,CSASAGGIYEQYF,TRBD2,TRBV20-1,TRBJ2-7,many
TGTGCCAGCTCACCCCTTCACAGTGCGGTAGATACGCAGTATTTT,CASSPLHSAVDTQYF,NA,TRBV18,TRBJ2-3,NA
TGTGCCAGCAGCTTTCATCAGCGGGGTTCGCAAGAGACCCAGTACTTC,CASSFHQRGSQETQYF,TRBD2,TRBV11-2,TRBJ2-5,NA
TGTGCCAGCAGCGTAGCCCAGGGCGACCGGGATACGCAGTATTTT,CASSVAQGDRDTQYF,NA,TRBV9,TRBJ2-3,few
TGTGCCAGCAGTTTAAACCGGCGGGACAGGGTTGAAACTTGCTATGGCTACACCTTC,CASSLNRRDRVETCYGYTF,TRBD1,TRBV27,TRBJ1-2,many
TGTGCCAGCACCCCGGCGGAAGCTCGTTTCTCCTACAATGAGCAGTTCTTC,CASTPAEARFSYNEQFF,NA,TRBV12-3/TRBV12-4,TRBJ2-1,few
TGTGCCAGCAGCCGGGACGACGATGGCTACACCTTC,CASSRDDDGYTF,NA,TRBV6-5,TRBJ1-2,many
TGTGCCAGCAGTTACTCGGGCTTTTATGGGCGGGTAAATGAGCAGTTCTTC,CASSYSGFYGRVNEQFF,NA,TRBV6-5,TRBJ2-1,few
TGTGCCAGCAGCAATCTAGCGCCAGAGACCCAGTACTTC,CASSNLAPETQYF,NA,TRBV7-6,TRBJ2-5,few
TGTGCCAGCTCACCACCGGCGAACAGCTATGGCTACACCTTC,CASSPPANSYGYTF,NA,TRBV18,TRBJ1-2,NA
TGTGCCGGGACTAGCGGGGTTTTCAGCACAGATACGCAGTATTTT,CAGTSGVFSTDTQYF,TRBD2,TRBV2,TRBJ2-3,NA
TGTGCCAGCAGAAACAGGGTCAAGGAGACCCAGTACTTC,CASRNRVKETQYF,NA,TRBV11-1,TRBJ2-5,NA
TGCGCCAGCAGCCAAGATCTAGCGGGGTTGTCCTACGAGCAGTACTTC,CASSQDLAGLSYEQYF,TRBD2,TRBV4-3,TRBJ2-7,NA
TGTGCCAGCAGCTTAGAAACTAGCGTTAATGAGCAGTTCTTC,CASSLETSVNEQFF,TRBD2,TRBV11-2,TRBJ2-1,few
TGTGCCAGCAGCAAAGGACAGGGCTACGAGACCCAGTACTTC,CASSKGQGYETQYF,TRBD1,TRBV7-2,TRBJ2-5,many
TGTGCCAGCAGCCTCACAGCTGCCCGAGAGACCCAGTACTTC,CASSLTAARETQYF,NA,TRBV28,TRBJ2-5,NA
TGCAGTGCTAGAAACAGGGTTAACACTGAAGCTTTCTTT,CSARNRVNTEAFF,NA,TRBV20-1,TRBJ1-1,NA
TGCGCCAGCAATGTCGGACAGGGAGGTTCACCCCTCCACTTT,CASNVGQGGSPLHF,TRBD1,TRBV5-1,TRBJ1-6,few
TGTGCCAGCAAGTGGGGGGACACTGAAGCTTTCTTT,CASKWGDTEAFF,NA,TRBV11-3,TRBJ1-1,many
TGCAGCGTTGCGCCCCGGCAGACAGATACGCAGTATTTT,CSVAPRQTDTQYF,NA,TRBV29-1,TRBJ2-3,NA
TGTGCCAGCAGCTTAGGACAGGGGAGGCGGCCCCAGCATTTT,CASSLGQGRRPQHF,TRBD1,TRBV7-2,TRBJ1-5,few
TGTGCCAGCAGTTCAGGGGGAGAAGGATACGAGCAGTACTTC,CASSSGGEGYEQYF,TRBD1,TRBV12-3/TRBV12-4,TRBJ2-7,many
TGTGCCAGCAGCCCCGGGCCCATATTCTCCTACAATGAGCAGTTCTTC,CASSPGPIFSYNEQFF,NA,TRBV7-9,TRBJ2-1,NA
TGTGCCAGCACCTCCGCGAGGACCGGGGAGCTGTTTTTT,CASTSARTGELFF,NA,TRBV27,TRBJ2-2,many
TGCAGTGCTGAGGGACAGGGGGCGGGTACTGAAGCTTTCTTT,CSAEGQGAGTEAFF,TRBD1,TRBV20-1,TRBJ1-1,NA
TGTGCCAGCAGCCCCCAGGGCCCAGGGGCTACCTCGAACACCGGGGAGCTGTTTTTT,CASSPQGPGATSNTGELFF,NA,TRBV11-2,TRBJ2-2,NA